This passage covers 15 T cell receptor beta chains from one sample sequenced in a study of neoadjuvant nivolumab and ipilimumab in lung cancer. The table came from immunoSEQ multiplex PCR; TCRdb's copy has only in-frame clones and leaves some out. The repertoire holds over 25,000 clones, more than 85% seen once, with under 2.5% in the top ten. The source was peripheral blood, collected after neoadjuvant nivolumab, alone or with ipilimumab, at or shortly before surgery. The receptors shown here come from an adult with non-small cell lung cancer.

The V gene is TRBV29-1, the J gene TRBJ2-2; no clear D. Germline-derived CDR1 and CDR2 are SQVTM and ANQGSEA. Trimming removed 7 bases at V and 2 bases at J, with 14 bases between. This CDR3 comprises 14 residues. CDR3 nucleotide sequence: TGCAGCGGCCTGTCAGCCAGTAACACCGGGGAGCTGTTTTTT. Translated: CSGLSASNTGELFF.

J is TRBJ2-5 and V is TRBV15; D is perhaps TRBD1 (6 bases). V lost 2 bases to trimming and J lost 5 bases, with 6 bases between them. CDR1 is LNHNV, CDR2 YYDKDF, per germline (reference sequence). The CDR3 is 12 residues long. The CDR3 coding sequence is TGTGCCACCAGCAGAACAGGGGAGACCCAGTACTTC. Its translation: CATSRTGETQYF.

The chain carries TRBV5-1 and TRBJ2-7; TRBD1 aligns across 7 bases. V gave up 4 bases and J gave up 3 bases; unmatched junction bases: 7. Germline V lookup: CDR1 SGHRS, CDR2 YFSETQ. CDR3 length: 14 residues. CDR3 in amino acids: CASSRETGFYEQYF. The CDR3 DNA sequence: TGCGCCAGCAGCAGAGAGACAGGGTTCTACGAGCAGTACTTC.

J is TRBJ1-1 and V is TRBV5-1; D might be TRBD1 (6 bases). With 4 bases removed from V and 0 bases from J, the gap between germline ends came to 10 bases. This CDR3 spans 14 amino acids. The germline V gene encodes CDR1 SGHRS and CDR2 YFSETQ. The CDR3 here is CASSIQGVNTEAFF. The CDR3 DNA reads TGCGCCAGCAGCATACAGGGAGTGAACACTGAAGCTTTCTTT. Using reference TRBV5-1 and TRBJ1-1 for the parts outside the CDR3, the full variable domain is KAGVTQTPRYLIKTRGQQVTLSCSPISGHRSVSWYQQTPGQGLQFLFEYFSETQRNKGNFPGRFSGRQFSNSRSEMNVSTLELGDSALYLCASSIQGVNTEAFFGQGTRLTVV.

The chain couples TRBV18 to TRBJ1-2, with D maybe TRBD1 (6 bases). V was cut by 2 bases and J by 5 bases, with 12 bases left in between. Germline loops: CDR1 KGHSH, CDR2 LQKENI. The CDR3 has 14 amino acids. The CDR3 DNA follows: TGTGCCAGCTCACCAGAGACAGGTCCTTATGGCTACACCTTC. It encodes CASSPETGPYGYTF.

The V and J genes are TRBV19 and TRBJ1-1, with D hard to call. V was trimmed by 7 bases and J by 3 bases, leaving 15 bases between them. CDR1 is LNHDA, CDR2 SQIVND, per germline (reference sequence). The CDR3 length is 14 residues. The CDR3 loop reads CASIPPYGDTEAFF. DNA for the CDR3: TGTGCCAGTATCCCACCATATGGAGACACTGAAGCTTTCTTT. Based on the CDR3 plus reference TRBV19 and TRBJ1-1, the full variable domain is DGGITQSPKYLFRKEGQNVTLSCEQNLNHDAMYWYRQDPGQGLRLIYYSQIVNDFQKGDIAEGYSVSREKKESFPLTVTSAQKNPTAFYLCASIPPYGDTEAFFGQGTRLTVV.

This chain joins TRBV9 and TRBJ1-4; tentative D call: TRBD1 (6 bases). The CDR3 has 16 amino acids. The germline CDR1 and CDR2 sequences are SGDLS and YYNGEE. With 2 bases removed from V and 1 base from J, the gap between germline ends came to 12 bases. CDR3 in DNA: TGTGCCAGCAGCGTGAGGGGGAAGGGAACTAATGAAAAACTGTTTTTT. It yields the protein CASSVRGKGTNEKLFF.

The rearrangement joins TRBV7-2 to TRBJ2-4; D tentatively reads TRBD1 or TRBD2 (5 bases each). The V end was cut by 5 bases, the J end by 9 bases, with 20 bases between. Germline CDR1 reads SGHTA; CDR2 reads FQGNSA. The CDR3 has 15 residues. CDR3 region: CASSATGTPEGIQYF. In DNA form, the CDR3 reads TGTGCCAGCAGCGCAACCGGGACGCCAGAGGGCATTCAGTACTTC.

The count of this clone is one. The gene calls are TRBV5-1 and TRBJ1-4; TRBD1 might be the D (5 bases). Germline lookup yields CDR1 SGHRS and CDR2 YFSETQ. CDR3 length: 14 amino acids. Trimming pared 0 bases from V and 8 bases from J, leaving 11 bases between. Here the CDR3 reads CASSLVRGSEKLFF. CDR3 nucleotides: TGCGCCAGCAGCTTGGTAAGGGGAAGCGAAAAACTGTTTTTT.

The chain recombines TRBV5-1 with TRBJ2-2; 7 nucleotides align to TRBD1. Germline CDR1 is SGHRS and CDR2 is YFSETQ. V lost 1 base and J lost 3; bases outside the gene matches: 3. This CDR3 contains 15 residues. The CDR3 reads CASSLRTGDTGELFF. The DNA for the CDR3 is TGCGCCAGCAGCTTGCGCACAGGGGACACCGGGGAGCTGTTTTTT.

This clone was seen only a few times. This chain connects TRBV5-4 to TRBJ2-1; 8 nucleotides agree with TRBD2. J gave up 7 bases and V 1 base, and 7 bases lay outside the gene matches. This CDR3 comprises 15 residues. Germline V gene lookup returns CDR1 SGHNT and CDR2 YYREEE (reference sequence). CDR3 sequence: CASSLKREGGNEQFF. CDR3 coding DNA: TGTGCCAGCAGCTTGAAACGGGAGGGGGGGAATGAGCAGTTCTTC. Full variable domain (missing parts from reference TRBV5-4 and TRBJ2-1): ETGVTQSPTHLIKTRGQQVTLRCSSQSGHNTVSWYQQALGQGPQFIFQYYREEENGRGNFPPRFSGLQFPNYSSELNVNALELDDSALYLCASSLKREGGNEQFFGPGTRLTVL.

Here the CDR3 reads CASRGGVGGHEQYF. The CDR3 DNA reads TGTGCCAGCAGAGGGGGGGTCGGGGGCCACGAGCAGTACTTC. The chain has TRBV6-1 and TRBJ2-7; D is possibly TRBD2 (7 bases). Germline assignment: CDR1 MNHNS and CDR2 SASEGT. The CDR3 consists of 14 residues. V was clipped by 6 bases and J by 5 bases, with 17 bases between them.

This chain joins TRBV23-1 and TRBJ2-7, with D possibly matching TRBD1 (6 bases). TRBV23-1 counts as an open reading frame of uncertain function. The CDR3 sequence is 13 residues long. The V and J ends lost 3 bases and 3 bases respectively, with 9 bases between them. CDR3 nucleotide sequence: TGCGCCAGCAGTCACAGGGGTCGCTACGAGCAGTACTTC. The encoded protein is CASSHRGRYEQYF.

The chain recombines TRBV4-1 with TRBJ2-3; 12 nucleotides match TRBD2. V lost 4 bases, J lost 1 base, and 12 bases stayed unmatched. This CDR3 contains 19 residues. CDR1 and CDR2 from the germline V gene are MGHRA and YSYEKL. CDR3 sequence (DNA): TGCGCCAGCAGCCCTGGACCCCTAGCGGGAGGGCCTCGCACAGATACGCAGTATTTT. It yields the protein CASSPGPLAGGPRTDTQYF.

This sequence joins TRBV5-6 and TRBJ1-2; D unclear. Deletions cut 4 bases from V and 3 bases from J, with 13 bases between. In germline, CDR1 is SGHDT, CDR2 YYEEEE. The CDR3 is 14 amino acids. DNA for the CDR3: TGTGCCAGCAGCCCTTACGGGCTGGACTATGGCTACACCTTC. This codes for CASSPYGLDYGYTF.